One and the same sample provided the 29 T cell receptor beta chains below, sequenced in a study of T cell repertoires in ileal Crohn's disease (dated by TCRdb to the late 2010s). Libraries were built with the immunoSEQ multiplex PCR assay. This immuneACCESS table, as held by TCRdb, lists in-frame sequences with V and J called but not all clones. Of the missing ones, under half trace to an unresolved V gene in checked studies; the others have no known cause. The sample contains approximately 4,100 clones, roughly 69% of them found a single time. The biggest ten clones account for approximately 7% of the sample. The sample comprised ileal tissue. These receptors were taken from an adult with Crohn's disease.

The chain combines TRBV29-1 with TRBJ1-2; 10 bases are shared with TRBD1. J lost 8 bases, V lost 6 bases, and 3 bases had no gene match. The CDR3 is 11 amino acids. CDR1 and CDR2 (germline): SQVTM, ANQGSEA. CDR3 bases: TGCAGCGTGACAGGGGGCTGGGGCTACACCTTC. Its translation is CSVTGGWGYTF.

This chain joins TRBV4-1 and TRBJ2-7; 7 bases fit TRBD1. J was trimmed by 4 bases and V by 1 base; bases with no gene match: 7. This CDR3 comprises 15 residues. Germline V CDR1 and CDR2: MGHRA, YSYEKL. The CDR3 region is CASSQAPDREYEQYF. The CDR3 DNA follows: TGCGCCAGCAGCCAAGCACCCGACAGGGAGTACGAGCAGTACTTC.

This clone has just one count. The rearrangement uses TRBV19 and TRBJ2-1; TRBD2 matches 14 bases. The length of the CDR3 is 15 residues. Trimming removed 5 bases from V and 10 bases from J; junction bases left unmatched: 7. The V gene's germline CDR1 is LNHDA and CDR2 SQIVND (reference sequence). DNA of the CDR3: TGTGCCAGTAGTTTCGGGACTAGCGGGGGTTGGGAGCAGTTCTTC. Translating it yields CASSFGTSGGWEQFF.

The chain joins TRBV6-5 to TRBJ1-6, with unresolved D. This CDR3 region has 15 residues. Germline-derived CDR1 and CDR2 are MNHEY and SVGAGI. V lost 5 bases and J 6 bases, leaving 14 bases between the germline ends. This CDR3 reads CASSPLGSGNSPLHF. The DNA of the CDR3 is TGTGCCAGCAGTCCCCTCGGGTCGGGTAATTCACCCCTCCACTTT.

On this clone itself: Other DNA sequences in this specimen translate into the identical CDR3. The rearrangement links TRBV11-2 to TRBJ2-7; D is ambiguous. Germline loops: CDR1 SGHAT, CDR2 FQNNGV. This CDR3 contains 14 residues. Trimming removed 1 base from V and 1 base from J, with 8 bases in between. This CDR3 is CASSLGHGSYEQYF. The CDR3, as DNA: TGTGCCAGCAGCTTAGGGCACGGGTCCTACGAGCAGTACTTC.

V gene TRBV30 combines with J gene TRBJ2-1, with D possibly matching TRBD2 (6 bases). Per the germline V gene, CDR1 is GTSNPN and CDR2 is SVGIG (reference sequence). The CDR3 spans 12 residues. V gave up 7 bases and J gave up 12 bases, with 19 bases separating them. DNA of the CDR3: TGTGCCTACACGGTCGGCGGGGTCTCGCAGTTCTTC. It codes for CAYTVGGVSQFF.

The CDR3 protein is CASSLTASGYTF. For the CDR3, the DNA is TGTGCCAGCAGTTTAACCGCGTCTGGCTACACCTTC. The chain joins TRBV28 to TRBJ1-2; no clear D gene. V shed 2 bases and J shed 7 bases, with 8 bases lying between them. The V gene's germline CDR1 is MDHEN and CDR2 SYDVKM. The CDR3 consists of 12 residues.

The chain is built from TRBV9 and TRBJ2-6; the D is unclear. This CDR3 region has 15 residues. V was clipped by 3 bases and J by 0 bases, with 7 bases between them. Looked up from germline, CDR1 is SGDLS and CDR2 is YYNGEE. The DNA for the CDR3 is TGTGCCAGCAGCGCACTCCTCTCTGGGGCCAACGTCCTGACTTTC. Its protein product is CASSALLSGANVLTF.

The table lists this clone with a count of one. The rearrangement uses TRBV27 and TRBJ1-2, with a tentative D call TRBD1 (5 bases). The CDR3 has 14 amino acids. Germline V gene lookup returns CDR1 MNHEY and CDR2 SMNVEV (reference sequence). V lost 3 bases, J lost 7 bases, and 15 bases lay in between. The CDR3 loop reads CASSLNSGGGGYTF. The CDR3 region has the DNA TGTGCCAGCAGTTTGAACTCCGGGGGTGGTGGCTACACCTTC.

The chain has TRBV30 and TRBJ2-3, with 7 bases that match TRBD1. The CDR3 totals 11 residues. Unmatched junction bases numbered 2, after V lost 4 bases and J lost 7 bases. Germline V gene lookup returns CDR1 GTSNPN and CDR2 SVGIG (reference sequence). The CDR3 coding sequence is TGTGCCTGGACAGGGGGAAATACGCAGTATTTT. It is translated as CAWTGGNTQYF.

This chain links TRBV18 with TRBJ2-3, with a possible D match to TRBD2 (5 bases). This CDR3 has 16 amino acids. Germline V lookup: CDR1 KGHSH, CDR2 LQKENI. Between the trimmed V and J ends, which lost 0 bases and 4 bases, there was a span of 14 bases. CDR3 region: CASSPPPGLCSDTQYF. The CDR3 region has the DNA TGTGCCAGCTCACCACCGCCAGGACTGTGCTCAGATACGCAGTATTTT.

This rearrangement joins TRBV5-1 to TRBJ1-3, with a weak D call TRBD1 (6 bases). CDR3 length: 15 residues. CDR1 and CDR2 (germline): SGHRS, YFSETQ. V was pared by 1 base and J by 0 bases, with 8 bases between. CDR3 sequence reads: CASSLQGSSGNTIYF. The CDR3, as DNA: TGCGCCAGCAGCTTGCAGGGGAGCTCTGGAAACACCATATATTTT.

This chain uses TRBV5-8 with TRBJ2-1, with 10 nucleotides matching TRBD2. The CDR3 totals 15 residues. Germline lookup yields CDR1 SGHTS and CDR2 YDEGEE. Trimming removed 0 bases from V and 9 bases from J; junction bases left unmatched: 6. The CDR3 DNA follows: TGTGCCAGCAGCTTGGGCCTAGCGGGGGTTGCTGAGCAGTTCTTC. It specifies CASSLGLAGVAEQFF.

The chain uses TRBV6-4 and TRBJ2-2, with 7 nucleotides matching TRBD2. CDR1 and CDR2 (germline): MRHNA, SNTAGT. The CDR3 covers 13 residues. Losses at the gene ends were 2 bases for V and 6 bases for J; bases not matched to a gene: 0. CDR3 residues: CASSDGGAGELFF. In DNA, the CDR3 is TGTGCCAGCAGTGACGGGGGGGCCGGGGAGCTGTTTTTT.

This chain joins TRBV21-1 and TRBJ2-4; the table's TRBD2 call for D was not verified on the DNA. TRBV21-1 is marked as a pseudogene. The CDR3 spans 16 residues. The CDR3 loop reads CASRKARGTALNIQYF. As DNA, the CDR3 is TGTGCCAGCAGGAAAGCCCGCGGTACGGCTTTAAACATTCAGTACTTC.

This chain connects TRBV30 to TRBJ2-7; 7 bases map to TRBD1. V shed 4 bases, J shed 2 bases, and the junction held 5 bases outside the gene matches. Germline assignment: CDR1 GTSNPN and CDR2 SVGIG (reference sequence). The length of the CDR3 is 13 residues. For the CDR3, the DNA is TGTGCCTGGACCGTTCAGGGGGCCTACGAGCAGTACTTC. Amino acids: CAWTVQGAYEQYF.

In its sample, this clone was seen a few times. As DNA, the CDR3 is TGTGCCAGCAGCCCTACCGGGTCGCACGGAGCCTCCTTCTCCTATGGCTACACCTTC. It encodes CASSPTGSHGASFSYGYTF. This rearrangement joins TRBV5-4 to TRBJ1-2; D is unclear. Germline V gene sequence: CDR1 SGHNT, CDR2 YYREEE (reference sequence). This CDR3 comprises 19 residues. V was clipped by 4 bases and J by 4 bases, with 29 bases between them.

The V gene is TRBV7-6, the J gene TRBJ2-5; 10 positions agree with TRBD2. Germline lookup yields CDR1 SGHVS and CDR2 FNYEAQ. This CDR3 has 15 amino acids. The V gene end was trimmed by 3 bases and the J gene end by 2 bases; junction bases not matched to a gene: 3. CDR3 sequence: CASSLSGGGQETQYF. In DNA, the CDR3 is TGTGCCAGCAGCTTGAGCGGGGGGGGACAAGAGACCCAGTACTTC.

The genes are TRBV6-1 and TRBJ1-6, with no clear D. Germline loops: CDR1 MNHNS, CDR2 SASEGT. V dropped 2 bases and J dropped 10 bases, with 12 bases sitting between them. The CDR3 consists of 14 residues. CDR3 loop: CASSELGAGSPLHF. CDR3 DNA: TGTGCCAGCAGTGAACTCGGTGCGGGGTCACCCCTCCACTTT.

The chain couples TRBV6-5 to TRBJ2-5, with D unresolved. This CDR3 has 13 amino acids. The germline CDR1 and CDR2 sequences are MNHEY and SVGAGI. With 3 bases removed from V and 2 bases from J, the gap between germline ends came to 7 bases. The CDR3 protein is CASSYSGQETQYF. Here the CDR3 DNA reads TGTGCCAGCAGTTATTCAGGTCAAGAGACCCAGTACTTC.

The gene calls are TRBV6-6 and TRBJ1-2; perhaps TRBD1 as D (6 bases). The CDR3 contains 14 residues. The ends were cut back, 6 bases at V and 4 bases at J, with 15 bases in the middle. Germline values: CDR1 MNHNY, CDR2 SVGAGI (reference sequence). Here the CDR3 reads CASSSGTNFYGYTF. The CDR3 DNA is TGTGCCAGCAGCTCCGGGACAAACTTCTATGGCTACACCTTC.

The genes are TRBV4-1 and TRBJ1-5, with TRBD1 matching over 10 bases. The V gene's germline CDR1 is MGHRA and CDR2 YSYEKL. The CDR3 spans 15 residues. Trimming at V came to 4 bases and at J to 7 bases, leaving 7 bases not matched to a gene. CDR3 DNA sequence: TGCGCCAGCAGCCCTCTGACAGGGGGCGGACAGCCCCAGCATTTT. Translation gives CASSPLTGGGQPQHF.

V gene TRBV5-1 combines with J gene TRBJ2-7; 10 nucleotides match TRBD1. CDR1 is SGHRS, CDR2 YFSETQ, per germline. CDR3 length equals 14 residues. The V gene end was trimmed by 3 bases and the J gene end by 2 bases; junction bases not matched to a gene: 2. CDR3 loop: CASSSGTGAYEQYF. The CDR3 DNA sequence: TGCGCCAGCAGCTCCGGGACAGGGGCCTACGAGCAGTACTTC.

J is TRBJ1-1 and V is TRBV28; 9 bases are shared with TRBD1. Germline CDR1 is MDHEN and CDR2 is SYDVKM. This CDR3 has 14 residues. With V trimmed by 4 bases and J by 11 bases, 11 bases remained unmatched. CDR3 loop: CASSYPGQGHGAFF. For the CDR3, the DNA is TGTGCCAGCAGTTACCCTGGACAGGGGCACGGGGCTTTCTTT.

The chain is built from TRBV6-9 and TRBJ2-5; D gene ambiguous. This CDR3 region has 15 residues. Trimming pared 2 bases from V and 2 bases from J, leaving 12 bases between. The germline CDR1 and CDR2 sequences are MNHGY and SVAAGI. The CDR3 coding sequence is TGTGCCAGCAGTTATAAGGCGGCTGGACAAGAGACCCAGTACTTC. Protein sequence: CASSYKAAGQETQYF.

CDR3 in amino acids: CASSTGESGANVLTF. The CDR3 region has the DNA TGTGCCAGCAGCACAGGGGAATCTGGGGCCAACGTCCTGACTTTC. The chain employs TRBV11-2 and TRBJ2-6, with 7 bases matching TRBD1. The CDR3 is made up of 15 amino acids. The germline V gene encodes CDR1 SGHAT and CDR2 FQNNGV. The V and J ends lost 5 bases and 1 base, in that order; junction bases with no gene match: 2.

This chain connects TRBV2 to TRBJ1-4; D gene ambiguous. The CDR3 has 13 amino acids. CDR1 is SNHLY and CDR2 is FYNNEI in the germline V gene. CDR3 amino acids: CATRRSLNEKLFF. The CDR3 DNA reads as TGTGCTACCCGCAGGTCCCTTAATGAAAAACTGTTTTTT.

The chain has TRBV6-6 and TRBJ1-6; D unresolved. In germline, CDR1 is MNHNY, CDR2 SVGAGI (reference sequence). V was pared by 7 bases and J by 0 bases, with 10 bases between. This CDR3 spans 15 amino acids. This CDR3 is CASTPSGSYNSPLHF. CDR3 DNA: TGTGCCAGCACCCCCTCGGGCTCCTATAATTCACCCCTCCACTTT.

This clone was found a few times. This CDR3 reads CASSLGTGFNEQYF. Written as DNA, the CDR3 is TGTGCCAGCAGTTTAGGGACAGGGTTTAACGAGCAGTACTTC. The rearrangement uses TRBV27 and TRBJ2-7; 9 bases map to TRBD1. The CDR3 covers 14 residues. In germline, CDR1 is MNHEY, CDR2 SMNVEV (reference sequence). V shed 2 bases and J 5 bases; nucleotides not matched to a gene: 4.